Shown below are 22 T cell receptor beta chains from a single sample sequenced in a study of shared clonotypes between healthy human individuals. Assay used: immunoSEQ multiplex PCR; TCRdb lists only in-frame clones, some missing. Here the sample spans 2 million to 3 million clones, approximately 93% being singletons. Sequencing was performed on naive CD4+ T cells from PBMCs. Subset meaning: CD45RA+ positively selected. Source of these receptors: a young man in good health. Some clones in this sample may be carry-over from other donors' samples.

This clone was counted a single time. The rearrangement uses TRBV7-9 and TRBJ1-3, with unresolved D. Germline assignment: CDR1 SEHNR and CDR2 FQNEAQ (reference sequence). This CDR3 is 15 amino acids long. V was shortened by 0 bases and J by 7 bases, with 13 bases between the two germline ends. The CDR3 region is CASSLAGIMENTIYF. In nucleotides, the CDR3 is TGTGCCAGCAGCTTAGCGGGGATAATGGAGAACACCATATATTTT.

On this clone itself: Other DNA variants within this sample encode the same CDR3. The rearrangement uses TRBV9 and TRBJ2-5, with TRBD2 as a possible D gene (5 bases). The CDR3 is 15 residues long. V shed 3 bases and J shed 1 base, with 13 bases lying between them. Per the germline V gene, CDR1 is SGDLS and CDR2 is YYNGEE. The CDR3 DNA reads as TGTGCCAGCAGCGCGCTGGGTGGACTCCAAGAGACCCAGTACTTC. Its translation: CASSALGGLQETQYF.

The chain carries TRBV5-5 and TRBJ1-4; possible D gene TRBD1, 6 bases. The V gene's germline CDR1 is SGHKS and CDR2 YYEKEE (reference sequence). Trimming removed 4 bases at V and 6 bases at J, with 22 bases between. The CDR3 has 17 residues. The CDR3 protein is CASSGIQGSVIHEKLFF. CDR3 nucleotides: TGTGCCAGCAGCGGCATACAGGGATCGGTGATTCATGAAAAACTGTTTTTT.

Comments on this clone: One end of the junction varies from germline; a read error may be responsible. The chain recombines TRBV19 with TRBJ1-5; 9 bases are shared with TRBD1. The CDR3 totals 18 residues. Germline CDR1 reads LNHDA; CDR2 reads SQIVND (reference sequence). The CDR3 DNA follows: TGTGCCAGTAGTATCTTGACAGGGGGACGCCCCCGCAATCAGGCCCAGCATTTT. The encoded protein is CASSILTGGRPRNQAQHF.

The chain carries TRBV5-4 and TRBJ2-7; D unresolved. Germline V gene lookup returns CDR1 SGHNT and CDR2 YYREEE (reference sequence). Trimming removed 3 bases from V and 6 bases from J, with 19 bases in between. CDR3 length: 15 amino acids. CDR3 DNA sequence: TGTGCCAGCAGCTGGAGCCGGGCCGCCCTCAGCGAGCAGTACTTC. It specifies CASSWSRAALSEQYF.

The J gene is TRBJ2-7, the V gene TRBV28, with 9 bases identical to TRBD1. This CDR3 contains 14 residues. Germline V CDR1 and CDR2: MDHEN, SYDVKM. V lost 4 bases, J lost 11 bases, and 12 bases stayed unmatched. The CDR3 here is CASSSTAITGGEYF. For the CDR3, the DNA is TGTGCCAGCAGTTCAACAGCGATTACAGGGGGCGAGTACTTC.

CDR3 sequence: CATSPHTVGALNEQFF. The DNA for the CDR3 is TGTGCCACCAGCCCTCATACGGTAGGTGCTCTCAATGAGCAGTTCTTC. This chain joins TRBV15 and TRBJ2-1; D is unclear. V was shortened by 5 bases and J by 6 bases, with 20 bases between the two germline ends. The CDR3 length is 16 residues. Germline-derived CDR1 and CDR2 are LNHNV and YYDKDF (reference sequence).

The chain couples TRBV28 to TRBJ2-6; D assignment may be TRBD1 or TRBD2 (6 bases each). Germline loops: CDR1 MDHEN, CDR2 SYDVKM. V was cut by 6 bases and J by 2 bases, with 20 bases left in between. The CDR3 length is 18 residues. CDR3 sequence: CASRFAPGAGPGANVLTF. In DNA form, the CDR3 reads TGTGCCAGCAGATTCGCACCGGGGGCAGGTCCTGGGGCCAACGTCCTGACTTTC.

As to this clone: A much larger clone is a single base away; this may be a read error. This sample includes further DNA sequences coding for the same CDR3. This sequence joins TRBV11-2 and TRBJ1-1; D is ambiguous. CDR3 length: 13 residues. Trimming cost V 2 bases and J 1 base, with 5 bases left between them. CDR1 is SGHAT, CDR2 FQNNGV, per germline. The CDR3 sequence: CASSLQRNTEAFF. CDR3 sequence (DNA): TGTGCCAGCAGCTTACAGAGGAACACTGAAGCTTTCTTT.

In nucleotides, the CDR3 is TGTGCCAGCAGCTTAGCGGGAGATGGGGAGACCCAGTACTTC. Encoded protein: CASSLAGDGETQYF. The chain recombines TRBV7-6 with TRBJ2-5, with D possibly being TRBD2 (5 bases). The CDR3 covers 14 residues. V dropped 0 bases and J dropped 5 bases, with 10 bases sitting between them. From germline, CDR1 is SGHVS and CDR2 FNYEAQ.

V gene TRBV19 combines with J gene TRBJ1-5; D is unresolved. The CDR3 covers 14 residues. Trimming stripped 7 bases from V and 5 bases from J, with 15 bases between. Germline V gene lookup returns CDR1 LNHDA and CDR2 SQIVND (reference sequence). The CDR3 protein is CASKAPLRDQPQHF. The CDR3 DNA follows: TGTGCCAGTAAGGCCCCTCTGAGGGATCAGCCCCAGCATTTT. The variable domain in full, with the rest retrieved from reference TRBV19 and TRBJ1-5, is DGGITQSPKYLFRKEGQNVTLSCEQNLNHDAMYWYRQDPGQGLRLIYYSQIVNDFQKGDIAEGYSVSREKKESFPLTVTSAQKNPTAFYLCASKAPLRDQPQHFGDGTRLSIL.

Comment on this clone: Other nucleotide sequences from this sample produce the same CDR3. V usage is TRBV10-3 and J usage is TRBJ2-7; D is possibly TRBD1 (6 bases). The ends were cut back, 3 bases at V and 3 bases at J, with 6 bases in the middle. Germline values: CDR1 ENHRY, CDR2 SYGVKD. The CDR3 is 12 amino acids. The CDR3 protein is CAISEQGYEQYF. CDR3 DNA: TGTGCCATCAGTGAACAGGGCTACGAGCAGTACTTC.

V and J are TRBV18 and TRBJ1-4; 7 bases agree with TRBD1. J gave up 8 bases and V 3 bases, and 9 bases lay outside the gene matches. The CDR3 totals 15 residues. CDR1 is KGHSH and CDR2 is LQKENI in the germline V gene. Written as DNA, the CDR3 is TGTGCCAGCTCACCCGGGACAGCGGGCGGCGAAAAACTGTTTTTT. It specifies CASSPGTAGGEKLFF. Full variable domain (outside the CDR3, taken from reference TRBV18 and TRBJ1-4): NAGVMQNPRHLVRRRGQEARLRCSPMKGHSHVYWYRQLPEEGLKFMVYLQKENIIDESGMPKERFSAEFPKEGPSILRIQQVVRGDSAAYFCASSPGTAGGEKLFFGSGTQLSVL.

The chain recombines TRBV7-9 with TRBJ2-5; the D gene is possibly TRBD1 (6 bases). Germline assignment: CDR1 SEHNR and CDR2 FQNEAQ (reference sequence). The CDR3 length is 14 residues. Trimming took off 4 bases at V and 2 bases at J, with 11 bases between the two ends. The CDR3 region has the DNA TGTGCCAGCAGCTCACGACAGGAGCAAGAGACCCAGTACTTC. It is translated as CASSSRQEQETQYF.

CDR3 nucleotides: TGTGCCAGCAAGGGAGCTGGGGCCAACGTCCTGACTTTC. As protein: CASKGAGANVLTF. The V and J genes are TRBV6-1 and TRBJ2-6; TRBD2 is a possible D gene (5 bases). With 7 bases removed from V and 2 bases from J, the gap between germline ends came to 6 bases. This CDR3 region has 13 residues. Germline V gene lookup returns CDR1 MNHNS and CDR2 SASEGT.

The chain uses TRBV2 and TRBJ1-1; no clear D. The length of the CDR3 is 13 residues. V was cut by 4 bases and J by 1 base, with 7 bases left in between. Germline lookup yields CDR1 SNHLY and CDR2 FYNNEI. CDR3 coding DNA: TGTGCCAGCAGTGCAACGCCGAACACTGAAGCTTTCTTT. It is translated as CASSATPNTEAFF.

J is TRBJ1-4 and V is TRBV18; D possibly corresponds to TRBD1 (5 bases). Germline-derived CDR1 and CDR2 are KGHSH and LQKENI. This CDR3 has 15 amino acids. V lost 4 bases and J lost 3, with 12 bases in between. CDR3 region: CASSRGDPANEKLFF. The CDR3 DNA is TGTGCCAGCTCACGGGGGGACCCGGCTAATGAAAAACTGTTTTTT.

Only one count was recorded for this clone. The V and J genes are TRBV7-2 and TRBJ1-1; D not certain. The V end was cut by 7 bases, the J end by 5 bases, with 14 bases between. The germline V gene encodes CDR1 SGHTA and CDR2 FQGNSA. The CDR3 spans 13 residues. The CDR3 protein is CASIFQIGTEAFF. The CDR3 DNA is TGTGCCAGCATATTTCAAATTGGGACTGAAGCTTTCTTT.

J is TRBJ1-5 and V is TRBV5-1; D gene unclear. Germline V CDR1 and CDR2: SGHRS, YFSETQ. The V end was cut by 1 base, the J end by 4 bases, with 9 bases between. The CDR3 is made up of 14 amino acids. DNA for the CDR3: TGCGCCAGCAGCTTGTCCCCCACGAATCAGCCCCAGCATTTT. This encodes CASSLSPTNQPQHF.

Comments on this clone: The same CDR3 can be traced to other DNA sequences in this sample. The chain joins TRBV7-9 to TRBJ2-5, with D perhaps TRBD2 (5 bases). With 4 bases removed from V and 5 bases from J, the gap between germline ends came to 11 bases. The CDR3 covers 13 residues. CDR1 is SEHNR and CDR2 is FQNEAQ in the germline V gene (reference sequence). The CDR3 region has the DNA TGTGCCAGCAGCTCATCGGGCGGGGAGACCCAGTACTTC. It codes for CASSSSGGETQYF.

This clone was detected a few times. The chain links TRBV9 to TRBJ1-1; D gene uncertain. In germline, CDR1 is SGDLS, CDR2 YYNGEE. Trimming took 1 base from V and 3 from J, leaving 7 bases between them. CDR3 size: 13 residues. The CDR3 sequence is CASSVLRDTEAFF. Here the CDR3 DNA reads TGTGCCAGCAGCGTATTAAGGGACACTGAAGCTTTCTTT.

The V and J genes are TRBV6-4 and TRBJ2-2; perhaps TRBD2 as D (5 bases). V lost 0 bases, J lost 5 bases, and 13 bases lay in between. Germline lookup yields CDR1 MRHNA and CDR2 SNTAGT. The CDR3 is 16 residues long. The CDR3 region is CASSDSILVGTGELFF. DNA for the CDR3: TGTGCCAGCAGTGACTCGATACTAGTTGGGACCGGGGAGCTGTTTTTT.